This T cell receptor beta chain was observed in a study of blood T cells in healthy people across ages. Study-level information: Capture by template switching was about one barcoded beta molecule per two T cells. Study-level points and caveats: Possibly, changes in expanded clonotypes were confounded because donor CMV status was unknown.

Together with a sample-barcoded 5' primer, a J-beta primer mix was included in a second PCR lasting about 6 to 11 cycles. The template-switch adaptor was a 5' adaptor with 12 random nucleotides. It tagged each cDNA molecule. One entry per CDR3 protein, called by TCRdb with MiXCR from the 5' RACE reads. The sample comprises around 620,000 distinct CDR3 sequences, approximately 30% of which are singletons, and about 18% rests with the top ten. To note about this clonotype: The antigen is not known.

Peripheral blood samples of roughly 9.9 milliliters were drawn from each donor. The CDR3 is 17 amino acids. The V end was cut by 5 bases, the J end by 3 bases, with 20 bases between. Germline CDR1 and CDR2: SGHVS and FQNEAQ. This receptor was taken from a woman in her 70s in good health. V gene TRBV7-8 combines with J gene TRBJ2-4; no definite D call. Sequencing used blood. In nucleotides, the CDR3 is TGTGCCAGCAGCCCATACTACGACATGCCGGGCAAAAACATTCAGTACTTC. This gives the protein CASSPYYDMPGKNIQYF.